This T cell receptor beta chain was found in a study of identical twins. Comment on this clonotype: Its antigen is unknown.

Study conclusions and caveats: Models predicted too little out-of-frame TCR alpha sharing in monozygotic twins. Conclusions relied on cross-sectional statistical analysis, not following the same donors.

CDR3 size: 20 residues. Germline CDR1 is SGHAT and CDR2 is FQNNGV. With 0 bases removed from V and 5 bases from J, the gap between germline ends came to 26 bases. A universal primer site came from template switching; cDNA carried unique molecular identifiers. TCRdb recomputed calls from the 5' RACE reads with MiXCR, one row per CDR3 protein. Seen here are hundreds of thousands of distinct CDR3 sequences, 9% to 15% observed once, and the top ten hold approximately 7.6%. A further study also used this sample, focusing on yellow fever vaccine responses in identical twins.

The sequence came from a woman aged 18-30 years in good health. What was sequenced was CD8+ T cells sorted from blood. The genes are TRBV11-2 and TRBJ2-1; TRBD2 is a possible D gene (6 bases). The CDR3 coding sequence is TGTGCCAGCAGCTTAGAGGGACTCGTAAAAGAACAATTGGAGGACAATGAGCAGTTCTTC. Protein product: CASSLEGLVKEQLEDNEQFF.